The rows below give T cell receptor beta chains drawn from one sample of a study of T cell responses to AZD1222 COVID-19 vaccine. The data were produced by immunoSEQ multiplex PCR, yet TCRdb's version contains in-frame clones alone and is incomplete. The data contain about 31,000 clones, around 89% of them seen just once; the ten biggest clones take up 14%. The starting material was peripheral blood, obtained 28 days after the second AZD1222 dose. Receptor source: an adult who received the AZD1222 COVID-19 vaccine. Both conserved end residues are part of each CDR3. A D gene is named only where the DNA matches it firmly. Some rows have no size entry. The others give once, few or many, or a class for an expanded clone.

size	D	V	J	DNA	CDR3
-	-	TRBV19	TRBJ1-2	TGTGCCAGTAGTATGGAAGGCTCCCTTAACTATGGCTACACCTTC	CASSMEGSLNYGYTF
-	-	TRBV4-2	TRBJ1-2	TGTGCCAGCAGCCAAGAGCCACGACAGGCTCCTCGGGGCTACACCTTC	CASSQEPRQAPRGYTF
-	TRBD1	TRBV27	TRBJ1-5	TGTGCCAGCAGGGGACAGGGGGCTTTCAATCAGCCCCAGCATTTT	CASRGQGAFNQPQHF
-	-	TRBV4-2	TRBJ2-7	TGTGCCAGCAGCCAAGATCGTCTCGACAGCGACGAGCAGTACTTC	CASSQDRLDSDEQYF
-	-	TRBV7-9	TRBJ2-6	TGTGCCAGCAGCCAATCTGGGGCCAACGTCCTGACTTTC	CASSQSGANVLTF
-	-	TRBV7-2	TRBJ2-6	TGTGCCAGCAAGAAGCTGCAAAGCTCTGGGGCCAACGTCCTGACTTTC	CASKKLQSSGANVLTF
-	-	TRBV7-6	TRBJ1-1	TGTGCCAGCAGCCCTGGACAGCTGAACACTGAAGCTTTCTTT	CASSPGQLNTEAFF
-	TRBD1	TRBV19	TRBJ1-3	TGTGCCAGTCGACAGGGGGCTGGAAACACCATATATTTT	CASRQGAGNTIYF
once	-	TRBV2	TRBJ1-1	TGTGCCAGCAGTAGCCAGGGGTCGACTGAAGCTTTCTTT	CASSSQGSTEAFF
-	-	TRBV19	TRBJ1-4	TGTGCCAGTAGTATAGTGGCGACCGGTGAAAAACTGTTTTTT	CASSIVATGEKLFF
-	-	TRBV7-2	TRBJ1-5	TGTGCCAGCAGCTTTAACAATCAGCCCCAGCATTTT	CASSFNNQPQHF